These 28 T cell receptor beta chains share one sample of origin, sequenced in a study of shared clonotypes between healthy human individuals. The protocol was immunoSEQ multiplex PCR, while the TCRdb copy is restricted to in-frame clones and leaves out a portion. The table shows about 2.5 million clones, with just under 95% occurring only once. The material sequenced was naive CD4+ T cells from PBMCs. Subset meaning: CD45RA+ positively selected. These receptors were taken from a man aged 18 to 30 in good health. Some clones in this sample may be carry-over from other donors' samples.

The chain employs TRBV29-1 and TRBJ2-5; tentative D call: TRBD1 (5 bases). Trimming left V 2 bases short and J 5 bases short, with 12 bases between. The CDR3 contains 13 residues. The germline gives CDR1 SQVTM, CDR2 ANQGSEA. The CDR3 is CSVERQGWETQYF. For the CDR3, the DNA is TGCAGCGTTGAAAGGCAGGGTTGGGAGACCCAGTACTTC.

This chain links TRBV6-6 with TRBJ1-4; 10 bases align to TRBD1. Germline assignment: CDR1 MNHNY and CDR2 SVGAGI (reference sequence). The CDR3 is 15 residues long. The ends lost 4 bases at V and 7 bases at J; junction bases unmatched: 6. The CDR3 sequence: CASSSLDRGLEKLFF. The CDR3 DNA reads TGTGCCAGCAGTTCCCTTGACAGGGGGCTTGAAAAACTGTTTTTT.

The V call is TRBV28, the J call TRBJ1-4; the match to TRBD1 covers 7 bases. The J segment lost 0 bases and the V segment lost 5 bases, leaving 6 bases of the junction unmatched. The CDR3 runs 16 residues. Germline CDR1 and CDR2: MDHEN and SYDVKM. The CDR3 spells CASSRQGLTTNEKLFF. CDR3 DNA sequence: TGTGCCAGCAGTAGACAGGGACTTACAACTAATGAAAAACTGTTTTTT.

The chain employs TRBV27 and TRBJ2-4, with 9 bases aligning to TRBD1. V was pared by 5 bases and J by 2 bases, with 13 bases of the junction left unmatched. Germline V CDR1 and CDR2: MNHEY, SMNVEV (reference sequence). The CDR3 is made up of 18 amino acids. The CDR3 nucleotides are TGTGCCAGCAGTGGCCCCCAGGGACAGGGAGAAACCAAAAACATTCAGTACTTC. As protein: CASSGPQGQGETKNIQYF.

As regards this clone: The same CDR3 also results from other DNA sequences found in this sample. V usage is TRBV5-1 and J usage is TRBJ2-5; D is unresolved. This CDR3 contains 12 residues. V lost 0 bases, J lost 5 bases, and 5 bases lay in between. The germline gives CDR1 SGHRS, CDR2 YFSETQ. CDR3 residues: CASSLARETQYF. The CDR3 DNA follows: TGCGCCAGCAGCTTGGCTCGGGAGACCCAGTACTTC.

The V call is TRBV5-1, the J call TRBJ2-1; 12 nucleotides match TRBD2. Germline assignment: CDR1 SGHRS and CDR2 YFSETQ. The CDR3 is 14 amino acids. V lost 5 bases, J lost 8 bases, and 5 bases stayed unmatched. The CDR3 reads CASRSTSGSDEQFF. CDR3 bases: TGCGCCAGCAGATCGACTAGCGGGAGTGATGAGCAGTTCTTC.

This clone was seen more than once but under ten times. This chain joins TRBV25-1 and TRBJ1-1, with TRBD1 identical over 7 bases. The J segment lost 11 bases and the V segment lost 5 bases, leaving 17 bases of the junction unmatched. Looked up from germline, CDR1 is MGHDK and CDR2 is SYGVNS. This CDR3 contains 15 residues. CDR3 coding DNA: TGTGCCAGCAGTCTTCTCACCCCTACAGGGGTCCCGGCTTTCTTT. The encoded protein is CASSLLTPTGVPAFF.

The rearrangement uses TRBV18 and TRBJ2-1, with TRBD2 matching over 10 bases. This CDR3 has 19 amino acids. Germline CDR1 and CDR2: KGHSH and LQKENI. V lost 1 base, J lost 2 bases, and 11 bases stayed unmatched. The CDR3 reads CASSPLSVVLAGTYNEQFF. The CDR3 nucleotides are TGTGCCAGCTCACCACTGTCGGTAGTACTAGCGGGGACCTACAATGAGCAGTTCTTC. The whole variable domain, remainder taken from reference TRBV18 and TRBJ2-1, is NAGVMQNPRHLVRRRGQEARLRCSPMKGHSHVYWYRQLPEEGLKFMVYLQKENIIDESGMPKERFSAEFPKEGPSILRIQQVVRGDSAAYFCASSPLSVVLAGTYNEQFFGPGTRLTVL.

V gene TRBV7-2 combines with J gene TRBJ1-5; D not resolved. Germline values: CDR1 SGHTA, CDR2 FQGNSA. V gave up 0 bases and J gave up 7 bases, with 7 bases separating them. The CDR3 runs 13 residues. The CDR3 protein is CASSLAESQPQHF. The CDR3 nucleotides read TGTGCCAGCAGCTTAGCTGAGTCCCAGCCCCAGCATTTT.

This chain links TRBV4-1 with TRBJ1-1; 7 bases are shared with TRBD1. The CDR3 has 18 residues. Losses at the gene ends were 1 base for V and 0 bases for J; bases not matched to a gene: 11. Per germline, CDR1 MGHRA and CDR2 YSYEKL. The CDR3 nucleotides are TGCGCCAGCAGCCAAGTCATCCCGGGACAGTACCTGAACACTGAAGCTTTCTTT. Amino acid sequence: CASSQVIPGQYLNTEAFF.

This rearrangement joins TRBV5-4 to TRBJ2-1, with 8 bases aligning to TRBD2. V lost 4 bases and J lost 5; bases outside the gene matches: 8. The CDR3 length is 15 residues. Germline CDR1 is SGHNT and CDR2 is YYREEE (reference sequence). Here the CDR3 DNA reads TGTGCCAGCAGCCAAGGGACTAGGGACAACAATGAGCAGTTCTTC. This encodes CASSQGTRDNNEQFF.

In nucleotides, the CDR3 is TGTGCCAGCTCACTCGGGACGTTACCTAGCACAGATACGCAGTATTTT. Its translation is CASSLGTLPSTDTQYF. This chain uses TRBV18 with TRBJ2-3; D may be TRBD1 or TRBD2 (5 bases each). Germline V lookup: CDR1 KGHSH, CDR2 LQKENI. Trimming took off 4 bases at V and 0 bases at J, with 14 bases between the two ends. The CDR3 loop spans 16 amino acids.

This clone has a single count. The CDR3 is CASKSGTGSYNEQFF. For the CDR3, the DNA is TGTGCCAGCAAGTCCGGGACTGGCTCCTACAATGAGCAGTTCTTC. The chain joins TRBV2 to TRBJ2-1; possible D gene TRBD2, 6 bases. V lost 7 bases, J lost 0 bases, and 13 bases lay in between. Per the germline V gene, CDR1 is SNHLY and CDR2 is FYNNEI. This CDR3 comprises 15 residues.

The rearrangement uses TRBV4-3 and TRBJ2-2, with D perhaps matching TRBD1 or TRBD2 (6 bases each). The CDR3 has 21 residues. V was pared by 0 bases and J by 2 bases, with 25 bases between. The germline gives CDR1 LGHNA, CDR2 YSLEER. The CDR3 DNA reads TGCGCCAGCAGCCAAGATAATAAGGGGGGCGCGAGGTGGGTTAACACCGGGGAGCTGTTTTTT. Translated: CASSQDNKGGARWVNTGELFF.

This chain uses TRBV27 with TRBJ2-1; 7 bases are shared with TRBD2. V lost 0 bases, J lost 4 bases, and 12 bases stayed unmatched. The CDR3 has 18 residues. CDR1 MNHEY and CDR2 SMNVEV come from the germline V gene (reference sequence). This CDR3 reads CASSLSRRGGPLYNEQFF. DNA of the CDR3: TGTGCCAGCAGTTTATCGAGACGGGGAGGGCCTTTATACAATGAGCAGTTCTTC.

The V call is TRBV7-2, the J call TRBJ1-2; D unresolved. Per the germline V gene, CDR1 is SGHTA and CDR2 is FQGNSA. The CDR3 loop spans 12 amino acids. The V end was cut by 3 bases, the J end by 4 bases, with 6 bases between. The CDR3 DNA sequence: TGTGCCAGCAGCTTTCAGGTCTATGGCTACACCTTC. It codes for CASSFQVYGYTF.

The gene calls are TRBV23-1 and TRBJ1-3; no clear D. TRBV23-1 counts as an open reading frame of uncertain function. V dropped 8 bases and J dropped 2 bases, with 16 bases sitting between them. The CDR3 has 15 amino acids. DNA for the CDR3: TGCGCCAGCCTTACTCCAGGCTCGACTGGAAACACCATATATTTT. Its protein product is CASLTPGSTGNTIYF.

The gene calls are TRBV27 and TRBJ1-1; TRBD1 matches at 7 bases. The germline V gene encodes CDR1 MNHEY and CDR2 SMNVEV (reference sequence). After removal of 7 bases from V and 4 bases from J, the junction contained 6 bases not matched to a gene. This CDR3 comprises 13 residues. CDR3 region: CASIDDRATEAFF. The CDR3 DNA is TGTGCCAGCATTGACGACAGGGCCACTGAAGCTTTCTTT.

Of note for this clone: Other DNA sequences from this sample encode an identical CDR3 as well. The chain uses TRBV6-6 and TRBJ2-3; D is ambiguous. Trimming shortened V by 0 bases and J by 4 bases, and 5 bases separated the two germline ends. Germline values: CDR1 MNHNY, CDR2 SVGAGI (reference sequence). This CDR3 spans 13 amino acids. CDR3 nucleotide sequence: TGTGCCAGCAGTTACTCGACTGCAGATACGCAGTATTTT. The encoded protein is CASSYSTADTQYF.

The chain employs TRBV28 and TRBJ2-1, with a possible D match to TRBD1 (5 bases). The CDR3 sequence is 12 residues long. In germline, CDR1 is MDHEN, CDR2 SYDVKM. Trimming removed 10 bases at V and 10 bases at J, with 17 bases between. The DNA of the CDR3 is TGTGCCATCCGTGGGGTAAACAGGGAGCAGTTCTTC. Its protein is CAIRGVNREQFF.

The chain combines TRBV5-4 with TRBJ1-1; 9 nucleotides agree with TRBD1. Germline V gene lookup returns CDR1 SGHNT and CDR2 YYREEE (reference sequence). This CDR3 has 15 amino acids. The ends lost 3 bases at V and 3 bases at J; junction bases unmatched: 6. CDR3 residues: CASSSPTGGHTEAFF. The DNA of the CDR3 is TGTGCCAGCAGCTCCCCGACAGGGGGGCACACTGAAGCTTTCTTT. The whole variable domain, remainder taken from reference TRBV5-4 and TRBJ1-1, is ETGVTQSPTHLIKTRGQQVTLRCSSQSGHNTVSWYQQALGQGPQFIFQYYREEENGRGNFPPRFSGLQFPNYSSELNVNALELDDSALYLCASSSPTGGHTEAFFGQGTRLTVV.

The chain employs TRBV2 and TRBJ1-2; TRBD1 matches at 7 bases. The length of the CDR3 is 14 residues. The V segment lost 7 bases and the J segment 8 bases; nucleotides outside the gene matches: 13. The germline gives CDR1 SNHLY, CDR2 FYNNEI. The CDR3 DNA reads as TGTGCCAGCAAAAGACAGGGTCCCCAGGAGGGCTACACCTTC. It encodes CASKRQGPQEGYTF.

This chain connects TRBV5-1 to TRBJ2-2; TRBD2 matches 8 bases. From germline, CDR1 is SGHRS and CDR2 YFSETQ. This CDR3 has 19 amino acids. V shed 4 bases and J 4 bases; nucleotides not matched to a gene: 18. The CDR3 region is CASSLGDLEALAGTGELFF. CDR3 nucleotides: TGCGCCAGCAGCCTGGGGGACCTCGAGGCTCTAGCGGGCACCGGGGAGCTGTTTTTT.

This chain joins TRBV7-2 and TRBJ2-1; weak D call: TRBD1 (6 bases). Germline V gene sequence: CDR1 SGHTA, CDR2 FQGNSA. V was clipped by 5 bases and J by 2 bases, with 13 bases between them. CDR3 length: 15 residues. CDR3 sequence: CASSTRRGTYNEQFF. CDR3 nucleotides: TGTGCCAGCAGCACCCGTAGGGGGACCTACAATGAGCAGTTCTTC.

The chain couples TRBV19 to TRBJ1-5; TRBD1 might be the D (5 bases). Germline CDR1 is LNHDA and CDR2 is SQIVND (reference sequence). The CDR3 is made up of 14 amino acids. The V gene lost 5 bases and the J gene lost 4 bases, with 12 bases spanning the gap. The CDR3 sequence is CASSPGTANQPQHF. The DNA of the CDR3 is TGTGCCAGTAGTCCGGGGACGGCGAATCAGCCCCAGCATTTT.

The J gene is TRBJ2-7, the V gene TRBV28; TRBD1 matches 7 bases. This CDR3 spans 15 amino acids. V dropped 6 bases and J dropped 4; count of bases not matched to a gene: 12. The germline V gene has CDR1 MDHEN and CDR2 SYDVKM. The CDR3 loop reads CASRNLAGTAYEQYF. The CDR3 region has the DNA TGTGCCAGCAGGAATCTCGCCGGGACAGCATACGAGCAGTACTTC.

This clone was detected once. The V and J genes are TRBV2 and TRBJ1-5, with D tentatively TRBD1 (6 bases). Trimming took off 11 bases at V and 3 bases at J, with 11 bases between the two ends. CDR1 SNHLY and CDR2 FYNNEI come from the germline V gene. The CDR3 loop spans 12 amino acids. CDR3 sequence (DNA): TGTGCCGGGGGCAGAGACAATCAGCCCCAGCATTTT. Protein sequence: CAGGRDNQPQHF.

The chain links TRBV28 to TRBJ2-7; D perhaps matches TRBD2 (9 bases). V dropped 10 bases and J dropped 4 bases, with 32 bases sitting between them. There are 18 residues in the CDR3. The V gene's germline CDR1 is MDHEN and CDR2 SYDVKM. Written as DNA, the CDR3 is TGTGCCACCGACAGGGGTTGGTTACGGCGGGAGGGCCAGTACGAGCAGTACTTC. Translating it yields CATDRGWLRREGQYEQYF.